These 16 T cell receptor beta chains came from one sample sequenced in a study of blood T cell repertoires in COVID-19. TCRdb's table, derived via immunoSEQ multiplex PCR, lists solely in-frame clones and lacks some. Of about 150,000 clones listed, roughly 80% are singletons. Sequenced input: peripheral blood. These TCRs come from a young man with active or convalescent COVID-19.

The V call is TRBV6-5, the J call TRBJ1-5; TRBD1 is a possible D gene (6 bases). Deletions cut 6 bases from V and 6 bases from J, with 15 bases between. Germline CDR1 reads MNHEY; CDR2 reads SVGAGI. The CDR3 loop spans 14 amino acids. CDR3 nucleotides: TGTGCCAGCAGACCGACAGGTGGGAGTCAGCCCCAGCATTTT. Translated, it gives CASRPTGGSQPQHF.

The chain joins TRBV7-7 to TRBJ2-1, with 11 bases identical to TRBD1. CDR1 is SSHAT, CDR2 FNYEAQ, per germline (reference sequence). This CDR3 comprises 13 residues. With 5 bases clipped from V and 7 bases from J, the junction kept 1 base outside the gene matches. This CDR3 reads CASSRDRGNEQFF. CDR3 bases: TGTGCCAGCAGCCGGGACAGGGGGAATGAGCAGTTCTTC.

The chain employs TRBV3-1 (or the pseudogene TRBV3-2) and TRBJ1-4; D is possibly TRBD1 (6 bases). Trimming took 0 bases from V and 8 from J, leaving 13 bases between them. The CDR3 consists of 15 residues. Germline CDR1 reads LGHDT; CDR2 reads YNNKEL (reference sequence). CDR3 region: CASSQELGGGEKLFF. DNA for the CDR3: TGTGCCAGCAGCCAAGAATTAGGGGGTGGCGAAAAACTGTTTTTT.

The rearrangement uses TRBV6-5 and TRBJ2-3, with D possibly TRBD1 on 5 matching bases. The ends were cut back, 2 bases at V and 1 base at J, with 7 bases in the middle. The V gene's germline CDR1 is MNHEY and CDR2 SVGAGI. The CDR3 consists of 14 residues. DNA of the CDR3: TGTGCCAGCAGTTACGAACAGGGCACAGATACGCAGTATTTT. Translated: CASSYEQGTDTQYF.

The J gene is TRBJ2-1, the V gene TRBV11-3, with TRBD1 matching 7 bases. Trimming took 5 bases from V and 5 from J; bases not matched to a gene: 6. CDR3 length equals 14 residues. Germline V gene sequence: CDR1 SGHNT, CDR2 YENEEA. Here the CDR3 DNA reads TGTGCCAGCAGCGTGAGACAGGGAGACAATGAGCAGTTCTTC. It specifies CASSVRQGDNEQFF.

This clone has a handful of counts. V and J are TRBV6-6 and TRBJ1-4; D unclear. The V gene's germline CDR1 is MNHNY and CDR2 SVGAGI (reference sequence). V was pared by 6 bases and J by 4 bases, with 9 bases between. This CDR3 is built from 13 residues. The CDR3 loop reads CASSTRSNEKLFF. CDR3 DNA sequence: TGTGCCAGCAGCACGAGGAGTAATGAAAAACTGTTTTTT.

This clone was detected a few times. In DNA, the CDR3 is TGTGCCAGCAGCCCCCGGACTAGCGGGATCGGGAATACGCAGTATTTT. The encoded protein is CASSPRTSGIGNTQYF. The rearrangement links TRBV13 to TRBJ2-3; 12 bases are a match to TRBD2. The CDR3 spans 16 residues. CDR1 is PRHDT and CDR2 is FYEKMQ in the germline V gene (reference sequence). The V gene end was trimmed by 5 bases and the J gene end by 7 bases; junction bases not matched to a gene: 10.

The CDR3 spells CASSLVQGNSPLHF. The DNA of the CDR3 is TGCGCCAGCAGCTTGGTTCAGGGAAATTCACCCCTCCACTTT. The rearrangement links TRBV5-1 to TRBJ1-6, with D possibly being TRBD1 (5 bases). The CDR3 contains 14 residues. Looked up from germline, CDR1 is SGHRS and CDR2 is YFSETQ. V shed 0 bases and J shed 7 bases, with 8 bases lying between them.

This rearrangement joins TRBV6-1 to TRBJ1-4, with unresolved D. The V gene's germline CDR1 is MNHNS and CDR2 SASEGT. The germline V and J ends were trimmed by 2 bases and 3 bases, with 10 bases remaining between them. The CDR3 consists of 15 residues. The CDR3 DNA sequence: TGTGCCAGCAGTGAACCCGGGAGGCCTAATGAAAAACTGTTTTTT. It is translated as CASSEPGRPNEKLFF.

The chain carries TRBV13 and TRBJ2-1, with 15 nucleotides matching TRBD2. Per germline, CDR1 PRHDT and CDR2 FYEKMQ (reference sequence). V lost 5 bases and J lost 7; bases outside the gene matches: 9. CDR3 length: 17 residues. The chain's CDR3 is CASSPRTSGRAANEQFF. The CDR3 bases are TGTGCCAGCAGCCCCCGGACTAGCGGGAGGGCCGCGAATGAGCAGTTCTTC.

The chain is built from TRBV18 and TRBJ2-7; D perhaps matches TRBD1 (6 bases). The CDR3 totals 14 residues. Germline assignment: CDR1 KGHSH and CDR2 LQKENI. The V end lost 6 bases, the J end lost 1 base, and 13 bases lay between the germline ends. The CDR3: CASSPGQLSYEQYF. CDR3 bases: TGTGCCAGCTCTCCCGGACAGCTTTCCTACGAGCAGTACTTC.

The chain carries TRBV5-6 and TRBJ2-7; 8 nucleotides line up with TRBD2. Germline V gene data show CDR1 as SGHDT and CDR2 as YYEEEE. After removal of 6 bases from V and 2 bases from J, the junction contained 7 bases not matched to a gene. CDR3 length: 14 residues. The CDR3 DNA reads TGTGCCAGCATCCAACGGGGGGGAACCTACGAGCAGTACTTC. Its protein is CASIQRGGTYEQYF.

V is TRBV5-8 and J is TRBJ1-1; TRBD1 is a possible D gene (6 bases). The CDR3 is 14 residues long. Trimming stripped 0 bases from V and 4 bases from J, with 10 bases between. CDR1 is SGHTS and CDR2 is YDEGEE in the germline V gene. CDR3: CASSLDQGSTEAFF. The DNA for the CDR3 is TGTGCCAGCAGCTTGGATCAGGGGAGCACTGAAGCTTTCTTT.

V usage is TRBV18 and J usage is TRBJ1-4; 7 bases line up with TRBD1. J was trimmed by 0 bases and V by 1 base; bases with no gene match: 8. Germline loops: CDR1 KGHSH, CDR2 LQKENI. The CDR3 loop spans 18 amino acids. The CDR3 reads CASSPRQQGVSTNEKLFF. Here the CDR3 DNA reads TGTGCCAGCTCACCACGGCAGCAGGGGGTATCAACTAATGAAAAACTGTTTTTT.

This CDR3 is CASSLRRQRGFNEQFF. The CDR3, as DNA: TGTGCCAGCAGCTTGAGGCGACAGCGGGGATTCAATGAGCAGTTCTTC. This chain connects TRBV7-9 to TRBJ2-1; 7 bases match TRBD2. The V gene's germline CDR1 is SEHNR and CDR2 FQNEAQ (reference sequence). The ends lost 3 bases at V and 6 bases at J; junction bases unmatched: 11. The CDR3 has 16 amino acids.

This rearrangement joins TRBV28 to TRBJ1-3; 9 bases line up with TRBD1. Trimming at V came to 6 bases and at J to 2 bases, leaving 8 bases not matched to a gene. CDR1 is MDHEN and CDR2 is SYDVKM in the germline V gene. This CDR3 has 16 residues. Written as DNA, the CDR3 is TGTGCCAGCAGCCCTTTACAGGGGGCGCCTGGAAACACCATATATTTT. The encoded protein is CASSPLQGAPGNTIYF.